This TCR beta chain is from a study of blood T cell repertoires in COVID-19. The table came from immunoSEQ multiplex PCR; TCRdb's copy has only in-frame clones and leaves some out. The sample contains some 110,000 clones, roughly 79% of which appear only once. Germline values: CDR1 SGHTS, CDR2 YDEGEE. The CDR3 loop spans 13 amino acids. Trimming at V came to 4 bases and at J to 6 bases, leaving 4 bases not matched to a gene. V is TRBV5-8 and J is TRBJ1-2; 9 bases agree with TRBD1. The sample consisted of peripheral blood. This TCR was recovered from a woman aged 70-85 years with acute or convalescent COVID-19. CDR3 residues: CASSLTGGDGYTF. In nucleotides, the CDR3 is TGTGCCAGCAGCCTTACAGGGGGCGATGGCTACACCTTC.